Each of the 23 T cell receptor beta chains below was sequenced from the same sample in a study of blood T cell repertoires in COVID-19. Method: immunoSEQ multiplex PCR; TCRdb's copy keeps in-frame clones and lacks some. The sample holds approximately 120,000 clones; 80% are singletons and the top ten take approximately 25%. Sequenced sample: peripheral blood. Receptors were obtained from a human donor in a cohort sampled during active COVID-19.

The V gene is TRBV3-1 (or the pseudogene TRBV3-2), the J gene TRBJ1-1; D not resolved. V gave up 1 base and J gave up 0 bases, with 12 bases separating them. The CDR3 covers 16 residues. Germline loops: CDR1 LGHDT, CDR2 YNNKEL (reference sequence). CDR3 DNA: TGTGCCAGCAGCCAAGTCCAGAAAAATATGAACACTGAAGCTTTCTTT. It yields the protein CASSQVQKNMNTEAFF.

The CDR3 is CASGTGTGSGYTF. CDR3 sequence (DNA): TGTGCCAGTGGGACCGGGACAGGTAGTGGCTACACCTTC. This sequence joins TRBV19 and TRBJ1-2, with TRBD1 identical over 8 bases. This CDR3 has 13 residues. Germline-derived CDR1 and CDR2 are LNHDA and SQIVND (reference sequence). Trimming at V came to 8 bases and at J to 7 bases, leaving 9 bases not matched to a gene.

V gene TRBV15 combines with J gene TRBJ2-5; 12 nucleotides line up with TRBD1. Germline assignment: CDR1 LNHNV and CDR2 YYDKDF (reference sequence). The CDR3 covers 17 residues. V was pared by 0 bases and J by 0 bases, with 2 bases of the junction left unmatched. The CDR3, as DNA: TGTGCCACCAGCAGAGATGGGGACAGGGGGCACCAAGAGACCCAGTACTTC. Protein sequence: CATSRDGDRGHQETQYF.

This rearrangement joins TRBV4-3 to TRBJ2-2; 8 nucleotides line up with TRBD2. The CDR3 has 18 amino acids. In germline, CDR1 is LGHNA, CDR2 YSLEER. With V trimmed by 0 bases and J by 0 bases, 6 bases remained unmatched. This CDR3 is CASSQDRRGASNTGELFF. CDR3 bases: TGCGCCAGCAGCCAAGATAGGCGGGGGGCTTCGAACACCGGGGAGCTGTTTTTT.

This clone was observed a few times. The rearrangement links TRBV24-1 to TRBJ2-1; 15 bases line up with TRBD2. The CDR3 is 17 residues long. The J segment lost 8 bases and the V segment lost 3 bases, leaving 7 bases of the junction unmatched. Germline-derived CDR1 and CDR2 are KGHDR and SFDVKD. This chain's CDR3 is CATSDRGLAGGNDEQFF. CDR3 nucleotides: TGTGCCACCAGTGATAGGGGACTAGCGGGGGGAAATGATGAGCAGTTCTTC.

The CDR3 loop is CASSVEFSSEQYF. CDR3 nucleotide sequence: TGTGCCAGCAGCGTAGAATTCTCGTCCGAGCAGTACTTC. The rearrangement uses TRBV9 and TRBJ2-7; D gene uncertain. The germline gives CDR1 SGDLS, CDR2 YYNGEE. The CDR3 runs to 13 residues. Trimming took 0 bases from V and 6 from J, leaving 10 bases between them.

The count of this clone is one. Written as DNA, the CDR3 is TGTGCCAGCAGCCTGACAGGCGGCTCGCCCGGGGAGCTGTTTTTT. Encoded protein: CASSLTGGSPGELFF. V is TRBV7-9 and J is TRBJ2-2; weak D call: TRBD1 (6 bases). The CDR3 runs to 15 residues. V was trimmed by 5 bases and J by 6 bases, leaving 16 bases between them. Germline-derived CDR1 and CDR2 are SEHNR and FQNEAQ (reference sequence). Looking up the rest from reference TRBV7-9 and TRBJ2-2 gives the full variable domain: DTGVSQNPRHKITKRGQNVTFRCDPISEHNRLYWYRQTLGQGPEFLTYFQNEAQLEKSRLLSDRFSAERPKGSFSTLEIQRTEQGDSAMYLCASSLTGGSPGELFFGEGSRLTVL.

The chain links TRBV27 to TRBJ1-3; D remains ambiguous. The CDR3 covers 17 residues. Germline CDR1 reads MNHEY; CDR2 reads SMNVEV (reference sequence). Trimming left V 0 bases short and J 0 bases short, with 12 bases between. The CDR3, as DNA: TGTGCCAGCAGTTTATCGCCGAACCCTAGCTCTGGAAACACCATATATTTT. Protein sequence: CASSLSPNPSSGNTIYF.

This clone was seen a few times. This rearrangement joins TRBV27 to TRBJ2-5, with 8 nucleotides matching TRBD2. The CDR3 is 15 residues long. V lost 6 bases, J lost 3 bases, and 9 bases stayed unmatched. Germline V gene sequence: CDR1 MNHEY, CDR2 SMNVEV (reference sequence). DNA of the CDR3: TGTGCCAGCAGGCTCGGGGGGGGAGGGGAAGAGACCCAGTACTTC. Amino acid sequence: CASRLGGGGEETQYF.

V and J are TRBV28 and TRBJ1-5; TRBD1 might be the D (6 bases). The germline V gene has CDR1 MDHEN and CDR2 SYDVKM. The V end lost 5 bases, the J end lost 2 bases, and 10 bases lay between the germline ends. The CDR3 has 14 amino acids. The CDR3 bases are TGTGCCAGCAGTGAAGGGGGAGGCAATCAGCCCCAGCATTTT. It translates to CASSEGGGNQPQHF.

The J gene is TRBJ2-7, the V gene TRBV23-1; perhaps TRBD1 as D (6 bases). TRBV23-1 is recorded as an ORF, its role being uncertain. V lost 2 bases and J 3 bases, leaving 14 bases between the germline ends. The CDR3 runs 15 residues. CDR3: CASSQTRRGVYEQYF. CDR3 sequence (DNA): TGCGCCAGCAGTCAAACCCGCAGGGGAGTCTACGAGCAGTACTTC.

The chain has TRBV30 and TRBJ1-5; D not certain. CDR3 length: 14 residues. The V and J ends lost 0 bases and 0 bases respectively, with 6 bases between them. Germline V lookup: CDR1 GTSNPN, CDR2 SVGIG (reference sequence). CDR3 DNA sequence: TGTGCCTGGAGTGTATCTACTAGCAATCAGCCCCAGCATTTT. This encodes CAWSVSTSNQPQHF.

The chain is built from TRBV3-1 (or the pseudogene TRBV3-2) and TRBJ2-2; 10 nucleotides match TRBD2. Germline assignment: CDR1 LGHDT and CDR2 YNNKEL (reference sequence). V lost 0 bases, J lost 6 bases, and 7 bases stayed unmatched. The CDR3 loop spans 17 amino acids. As DNA, the CDR3 is TGTGCCAGCAGCCAAGAGAGCGGGGGGGCCGTCGCCGGGGAGCTGTTTTTT. This codes for CASSQESGGAVAGELFF.

This clone occurred once. The rearrangement links TRBV4-2 to TRBJ1-1, with D hard to call. The V end was cut by 3 bases, the J end by 6 bases, with 5 bases between. CDR3 length: 11 amino acids. Germline V lookup: CDR1 LGHNA, CDR2 YNFKEQ. The CDR3 coding sequence is TGTGCCAGCAGCCAGTATTCTGAAGCTTTCTTT. Translated: CASSQYSEAFF.

This clone was counted only a few times. The V gene is TRBV3-1 (or the pseudogene TRBV3-2), the J gene TRBJ2-7, with 8 positions matching TRBD1. V trimming: 6 bases; J trimming: 6 bases; junction bases outside the gene matches: 7. Germline-derived CDR1 and CDR2 are LGHDT and YNNKEL (reference sequence). The CDR3 totals 13 residues. For the CDR3, the DNA is TGTGCCAGCAGACAGGGGGGATCATCCGAGCAGTACTTC. Translated: CASRQGGSSEQYF.

V is TRBV4-2 and J is TRBJ1-2; D gene ambiguous. Germline lookup yields CDR1 LGHNA and CDR2 YNFKEQ. This CDR3 is built from 16 residues. The V end was cut by 0 bases, the J end by 7 bases, with 18 bases between. CDR3 loop: CASSQDPNRPLFGYTF. The CDR3 DNA follows: TGTGCCAGCAGCCAAGATCCTAACAGACCCCTCTTTGGCTACACCTTC.

The chain recombines TRBV28 with TRBJ2-4; a weak D match, TRBD2 (5 bases). Trimming took off 4 bases at V and 1 base at J, with 11 bases between the two ends. This CDR3 is built from 15 residues. Germline V CDR1 and CDR2: MDHEN, SYDVKM. The CDR3 reads CASSSNREAKNIQYF. Written as DNA, the CDR3 is TGTGCCAGCAGTTCGAATAGGGAGGCCAAAAACATTCAGTACTTC.

This clone came up once. The genes are TRBV11-2 and TRBJ2-5; 8 nucleotides agree with TRBD1. The germline CDR1 and CDR2 sequences are SGHAT and FQNNGV. V trimming: 5 bases; J trimming: 6 bases; junction bases outside the gene matches: 8. The CDR3 consists of 14 residues. CDR3 DNA sequence: TGTGCCAGCAGCCCCGGACAGGGTTTGAAGACCCAGTACTTC. Encoded protein: CASSPGQGLKTQYF.

V gene TRBV18 combines with J gene TRBJ1-1, with no clear D. Germline lookup yields CDR1 KGHSH and CDR2 LQKENI. Trimming shortened V by 3 bases and J by 4 bases, and 15 bases separated the two germline ends. CDR3 length: 15 amino acids. The CDR3 spells CASSPREGPGTEAFF. For the CDR3, the DNA is TGTGCCAGCTCACCGAGGGAAGGGCCAGGCACTGAAGCTTTCTTT.

This clone was seen a handful of times. J is TRBJ2-7 and V is TRBV20-1, with a weak D call TRBD1 (5 bases). The CDR3 is made up of 11 amino acids. CDR1 is DFQATT, CDR2 SNEGSKA, per germline (reference sequence). V gave up 5 bases and J gave up 3 bases, with 8 bases separating them. The CDR3 DNA sequence: TGCAGTGCTGTTGACAGCTACGAGCAGTACTTC. Translated, it gives CSAVDSYEQYF.

V is TRBV2 and J is TRBJ2-3; D call uncertain. CDR1 is SNHLY and CDR2 is FYNNEI in the germline V gene. V dropped 5 bases and J dropped 0 bases, with 3 bases sitting between them. CDR3 length equals 12 residues. CDR3 sequence: CASSSSTDTQYF. The CDR3 DNA reads TGTGCCAGCAGTTCTAGCACAGATACGCAGTATTTT.

The chain is built from TRBV2 and TRBJ2-2; D may be TRBD2 (6 bases). Germline CDR1 and CDR2: SNHLY and FYNNEI. This CDR3 is built from 15 residues. V shed 6 bases and J shed 4 bases, with 15 bases lying between them. DNA for the CDR3: TGTGCCAGCAGAACTCGCGGGGTATCCACCGGGGAGCTGTTTTTT. Amino acids: CASRTRGVSTGELFF.

This rearrangement joins TRBV5-1 to TRBJ1-1, with D perhaps TRBD1 (5 bases). There are 18 residues in the CDR3. The V and J ends lost 2 bases and 4 bases respectively, with 24 bases between them. Per the germline V gene, CDR1 is SGHRS and CDR2 is YFSETQ. CDR3 region: CASSFYLSGGSKGTEAFF. The CDR3 DNA sequence: TGCGCCAGCAGCTTTTATTTATCCGGGGGGTCTAAGGGCACTGAAGCTTTCTTT.